This is a list of T cell receptor beta chains from one sample in a study of shared clonotypes between healthy human individuals. This table comes from immunoSEQ multiplex PCR, and its TCRdb copy is limited to in-frame clones, with some not included. The sample holds about 510,000 clones, 79% seen once. Sequences were obtained from PBMCs. The receptors originated from a woman in her thirties or forties in good health. Some clones in this sample may be carry-over from other donors' samples. Both conserved end residues are part of each CDR3. A D gene is named only where the DNA matches it firmly. Size values are once, few and many counts, or a class for expanded clones, and some rows have none.

j_call v_call d_call clone_size cdr3_aa cdr3_nt
TRBJ2-5 TRBV4-1 TRBD2 many CASSQGTSGRMETQYF TGCGCCAGCAGCCAAGGGACTAGCGGGAGAATGGAGACCCAGTACTTC
TRBJ2-1 TRBV6-5 TRBD2 NA CASSYSVAGEREQFF TGTGCCAGCAGTTACTCGGTAGCGGGAGAACGGGAGCAGTTCTTC
TRBJ1-6 TRBV4-3 NA NA CASSRVVSLGADNSPLHF TGCGCCAGCAGCAGAGTGGTGTCACTCGGGGCGGATAATTCACCCCTCCACTTT
TRBJ2-7 TRBV29-1 TRBD2 NA CSVAAGDFYEQYF TGCAGCGTTGCAGCGGGAGATTTCTACGAGCAGTACTTC
TRBJ2-3 TRBV5-1 TRBD2 NA CASSLATSGNTDTQYF TGCGCCAGCAGCTTGGCTACTAGCGGCAACACAGATACGCAGTATTTT
TRBJ1-5 TRBV28 NA NA CASSLLNQPQHF TGTGCCAGCAGTCTGCTCAATCAGCCCCAGCATTTT
TRBJ1-2 TRBV2 TRBD1 NA CASRRDREDGYTF TGTGCCAGCAGAAGGGACAGGGAGGATGGCTACACCTTC
TRBJ2-6 TRBV6-1 NA NA CASSEGAGAGANVLTF TGTGCCAGCAGTGAAGGGGCAGGGGCTGGGGCCAACGTCCTGACTTTC
TRBJ1-5 TRBV7-9 NA NA CASSLGTNQPQHF TGTGCCAGCAGCTTAGGAACCAATCAGCCCCAGCATTTT
TRBJ1-1 TRBV18 TRBD1 NA CASQIGRQGGTEAFF TGTGCCAGCCAGATTGGCCGACAGGGCGGGACTGAAGCTTTCTTT
TRBJ2-7 TRBV19 NA NA CASSTAGIEQYF TGTGCCAGTAGTACCGCAGGGATCGAGCAGTACTTC
TRBJ1-5 TRBV6-1 NA NA CASRHDGNQPQHF TGTGCCAGCAGGCACGACGGTAATCAGCCCCAGCATTTT
TRBJ1-5 TRBV28 NA NA CASSLNSNQPQHF TGTGCCAGCAGTTTGAATAGCAATCAGCCCCAGCATTTT
TRBJ1-5 TRBV6-4 NA NA CASSNRVRDQPQHF TGTGCCAGCAGTAACCGGGTGAGGGATCAGCCCCAGCATTTT
TRBJ2-7 TRBV18 NA once CASHRASSNEQYF TGTGCCAGCCACAGAGCCTCATCCAACGAGCAGTACTTC
TRBJ1-5 TRBV4-3 NA NA CASSPRYRVGQPQHF TGCGCCAGCAGCCCAAGGTACAGGGTGGGTCAGCCCCAGCATTTT
TRBJ2-3 TRBV6-8 NA NA CASSYRTGGPTDTQYF TGTGCCAGCAGTTACAGGACAGGAGGGCCTACAGATACGCAGTATTTT
TRBJ2-3 TRBV27 NA NA CASRYYSTDTQYF TGTGCCAGCAGGTACTATAGCACAGATACGCAGTATTTT
TRBJ1-2 TRBV30 NA once CAWSVGGGHGYTF TGTGCCTGGAGTGTAGGGGGGGGACACGGCTACACCTTC
TRBJ2-2 TRBV27 NA few CASSLGRNTGELFF TGTGCCAGCAGTTTAGGTCGGAACACCGGGGAGCTGTTTTTT
TRBJ2-2 TRBV4-2 TRBD2 NA CASSQDPGRAERDGELFF TGTGCCAGCAGCCAAGATCCCGGGAGGGCCGAACGGGACGGGGAGCTGTTTTTT
TRBJ2-1 TRBV7-2 TRBD2 few CASSRPSLAGGRNEQFF TGTGCCAGCAGCCGACCTTCTCTAGCGGGAGGGAGAAATGAGCAGTTCTTC
TRBJ2-2 TRBV19 TRBD1 NA CASSIRRQGGTGELFF TGTGCCAGTAGTATCCGCCGACAGGGCGGGACCGGGGAGCTGTTTTTT
TRBJ2-1 TRBV10-1 NA NA CASSEADNYNEQFF TGCGCCAGCAGTGAGGCGGATAACTACAATGAGCAGTTCTTC
TRBJ2-6 TRBV28 TRBD1 few CASSSGGSNSGANVLTF TGTGCCAGCAGCTCAGGGGGAAGTAACTCTGGGGCCAACGTCCTGACTTTC
TRBJ2-7 TRBV29-1 NA NA CSVVGSYEQYF TGCAGCGTTGTGGGCAGCTACGAGCAGTACTTC
TRBJ1-2 TRBV7-2 NA few CASSLLGGREGYTF TGTGCCAGCAGCCTTCTTGGAGGGCGAGAAGGCTACACCTTC
TRBJ1-3 TRBV15 NA once CATSSGGSNSGNTIYF TGTGCCACCAGCAGCGGGGGGTCCAACTCTGGAAACACCATATATTTT
TRBJ2-2 TRBV7-8 NA NA CASRFGSNTGELFF TGTGCCAGCCGCTTTGGCAGCAACACCGGGGAGCTGTTTTTT
TRBJ2-7 TRBV27 NA NA CASSFGGELGEQYF TGTGCCAGCAGTTTTGGGGGAGAGCTGGGCGAGCAGTACTTC
TRBJ2-7 TRBV11-2 TRBD1 few CASRSGTGFEQYF TGTGCCAGCAGATCCGGGACAGGGTTCGAGCAGTACTTC
TRBJ1-4 TRBV9 NA NA CASTGTNEKLFF TGTGCCAGCACCGGCACTAATGAAAAACTGTTTTTT
TRBJ2-7 TRBV27 NA NA CASGTGTVYEQYF TGTGCTTCGGGGACTGGGACTGTCTACGAGCAGTACTTC
TRBJ2-2 TRBV11-2 NA NA CASSLARVTGELFF TGTGCCAGCAGCTTAGCAAGGGTTACCGGGGAGCTGTTTTTT
TRBJ2-3 TRBV5-5 TRBD1 NA CASSLRGQGLDTQYF TGTGCCAGCAGCTTGAGAGGACAGGGGTTAGATACGCAGTATTTT
TRBJ2-5 TRBV5-6 TRBD1 NA CASSHYRGQETQYF TGTGCCAGCAGCCACTACAGGGGGCAAGAGACCCAGTACTTC
TRBJ2-7 TRBV14 NA NA CASSRLGAYEQYF TGTGCCAGCAGCCGCCTGGGGGCCTACGAGCAGTACTTC
TRBJ2-7 TRBV7-8 NA NA CASSLVGQEQYF TGTGCCAGCAGCTTAGTGGGTCAAGAGCAGTACTTC
TRBJ2-1 TRBV6-4 TRBD2 NA CASSELAGPNEQFF TGTGCCAGCAGTGAGCTAGCGGGTCCTAATGAGCAGTTCTTC
TRBJ2-5 TRBV7-8 NA NA CASSLGRVQETQYF TGTGCCAGCAGCTTAGGCCGGGTTCAAGAGACCCAGTACTTC
TRBJ1-5 TRBV2 NA NA CASSDGQSQPQHF TGTGCCAGCAGCGACGGACAGTCTCAGCCCCAGCATTTT
TRBJ2-1 TRBV9 TRBD2 NA CASSSEAGGFFNEQFF TGTGCCAGCAGCTCCGAAGCGGGAGGGTTTTTTAATGAGCAGTTCTTC
TRBJ1-4 TRBV18 NA once CASSPRANEKLFF TGTGCCAGCTCACCACGGGCTAATGAAAAACTGTTTTTT
TRBJ1-5 TRBV6-6 TRBD1 NA CASSMTGGQPQHF TGTGCCAGCTCGATGACAGGGGGTCAGCCCCAGCATTTT
TRBJ2-3 TRBV5-4 TRBD1 many CASSPLGGQVPDTQYF TGTGCCAGCAGCCCCCTGGGGGGACAGGTTCCGGATACGCAGTATTTT
TRBJ2-4 TRBV5-1 NA NA CASSLEVAKNIQYF TGCGCCAGCAGCTTGGAGGTAGCCAAAAACATTCAGTACTTC
TRBJ1-3 TRBV28 TRBD1 NA CASSQGGVNTIYF TGTGCCAGCAGCCAGGGGGGGGTAAACACCATATATTTT
TRBJ1-1 TRBV6-1 NA NA CAITRDTLNTEAFF TGTGCCATAACCCGGGACACCCTTAACACTGAAGCTTTCTTT
TRBJ1-2 TRBV28 NA once CASSLSGGNGYTF TGTGCCAGCAGTTTATCTGGGGGCAACGGCTACACCTTC
TRBJ2-3 TRBV29-1 NA NA CSVVKDTQYF TGCAGCGTTGTAAAAGATACGCAGTATTTT
TRBJ2-7 TRBV4-2 TRBD2 NA CASSQPGFSGSYEQYF TGTGCCAGCAGCCAACCCGGTTTCAGCGGGAGCTACGAGCAGTACTTC
TRBJ2-1 TRBV9 NA NA CASSTRQATYNEQFF TGTGCCAGCAGCACCCGACAAGCCACCTACAATGAGCAGTTCTTC
TRBJ1-5 TRBV5-1 NA NA CASSLAGDQPQHF TGCGCCAGCAGCTTGGCAGGAGATCAGCCCCAGCATTTT
TRBJ2-2 TRBV7-8 TRBD2 NA CASSPPPGGGAGELFF TGTGCCAGCAGCCCACCCCCGGGGGGAGGCGCCGGGGAGCTGTTTTTT
TRBJ1-2 TRBV28 NA NA CASSLGYRFYGYTF TGTGCCAGCAGTTTAGGGTACAGGTTCTATGGCTACACCTTC
TRBJ2-3 TRBV10-3 TRBD2 once CAITSGSYETDTQYF TGTGCCATCACAAGCGGGAGTTACGAAACAGATACGCAGTATTTT
TRBJ1-4 TRBV6-5 TRBD1 NA CASSYATGVGEKLFF TGTGCCAGCAGTTACGCGACAGGGGTGGGCGAAAAACTGTTTTTT
TRBJ1-5 TRBV7-9 NA few CASSLGVQPQHF TGTGCCAGCAGCTTAGGGGTTCAGCCCCAGCATTTT
TRBJ2-6 TRBV28 TRBD1 NA CASSLGQFSGANVLTF TGTGCCAGCAGTTTGGGACAGTTCTCTGGGGCCAACGTCCTGACTTTC